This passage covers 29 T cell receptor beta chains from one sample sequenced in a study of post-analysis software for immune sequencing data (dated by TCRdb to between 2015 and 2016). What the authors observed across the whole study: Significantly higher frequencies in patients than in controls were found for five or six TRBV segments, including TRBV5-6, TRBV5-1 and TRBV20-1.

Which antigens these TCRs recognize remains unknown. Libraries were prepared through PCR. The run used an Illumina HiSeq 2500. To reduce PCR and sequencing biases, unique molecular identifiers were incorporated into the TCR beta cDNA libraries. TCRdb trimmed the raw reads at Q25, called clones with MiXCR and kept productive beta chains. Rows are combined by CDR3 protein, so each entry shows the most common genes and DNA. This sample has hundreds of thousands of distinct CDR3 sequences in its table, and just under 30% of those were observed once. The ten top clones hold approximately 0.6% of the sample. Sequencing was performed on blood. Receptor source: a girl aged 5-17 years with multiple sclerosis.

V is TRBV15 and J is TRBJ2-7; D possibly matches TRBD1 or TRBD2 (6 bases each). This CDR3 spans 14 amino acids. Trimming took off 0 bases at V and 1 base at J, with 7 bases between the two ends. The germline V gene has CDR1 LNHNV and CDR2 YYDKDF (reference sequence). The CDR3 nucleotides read TGTGCCACCAGCAGAGAAGGGGGGTCCTACGAGCAGTACTTC. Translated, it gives CATSREGGSYEQYF.

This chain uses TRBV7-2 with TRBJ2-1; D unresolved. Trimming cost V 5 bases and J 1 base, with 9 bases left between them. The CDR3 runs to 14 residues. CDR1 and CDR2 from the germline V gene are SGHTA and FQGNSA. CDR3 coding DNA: TGTGCCAGCAGCGCCACCCCTTCCTACAATGAGCAGTTCTTC. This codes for CASSATPSYNEQFF.

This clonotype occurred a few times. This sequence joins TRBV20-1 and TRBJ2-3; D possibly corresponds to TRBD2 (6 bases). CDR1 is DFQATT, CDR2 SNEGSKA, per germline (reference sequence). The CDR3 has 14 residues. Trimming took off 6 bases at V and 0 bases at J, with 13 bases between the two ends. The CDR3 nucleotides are TGCAGTGCCCCCCATGGAGGGAGCACAGATACGCAGTATTTT. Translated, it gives CSAPHGGSTDTQYF.

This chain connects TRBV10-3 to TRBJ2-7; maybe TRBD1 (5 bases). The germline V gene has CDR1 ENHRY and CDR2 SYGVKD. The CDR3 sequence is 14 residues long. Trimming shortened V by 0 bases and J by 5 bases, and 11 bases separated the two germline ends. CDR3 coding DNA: TGTGCCATCAGTGAGTCTCCAGGGCTGAACGAGCAGTACTTC. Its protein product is CAISESPGLNEQYF.

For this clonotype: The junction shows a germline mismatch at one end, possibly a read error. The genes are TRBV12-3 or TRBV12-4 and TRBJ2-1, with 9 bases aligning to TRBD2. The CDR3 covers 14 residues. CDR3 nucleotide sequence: TGTGCCAGCAGTGTAGCGGGGGCATACAATGAGCAGTTCTTC. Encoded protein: CASSVAGAYNEQFF.

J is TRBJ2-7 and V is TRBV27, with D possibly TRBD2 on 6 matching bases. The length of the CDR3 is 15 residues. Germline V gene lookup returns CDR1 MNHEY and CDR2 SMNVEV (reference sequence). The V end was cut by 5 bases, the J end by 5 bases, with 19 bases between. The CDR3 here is CASSRAGDLFDEQYF. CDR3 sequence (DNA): TGTGCCAGCAGTCGAGCGGGTGATCTTTTCGACGAGCAGTACTTC.

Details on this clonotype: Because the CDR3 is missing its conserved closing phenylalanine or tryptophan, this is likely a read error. As DNA, the CDR3 is TGCGCCAGCAGTGAGGTAGCGGGAGGGCCCCACGAGCAGTACTGC. This translates into CASSEVAGGPHEQYC. The V and J genes are TRBV10-2 and TRBJ2-5, with 11 bases identical to TRBD2. The J call could be wrong; TRBJ2-7 is a better fit for the DNA end. CDR1 WSHSY and CDR2 SAAADI come from the germline V gene. The CDR3 is 15 residues long.

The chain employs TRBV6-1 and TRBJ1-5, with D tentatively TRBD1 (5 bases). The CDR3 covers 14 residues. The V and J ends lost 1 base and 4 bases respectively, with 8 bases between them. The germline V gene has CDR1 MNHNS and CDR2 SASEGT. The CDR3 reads CASSEVGVNQPQHF. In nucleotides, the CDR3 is TGTGCCAGCAGTGAAGTAGGGGTGAATCAGCCCCAGCATTTT.

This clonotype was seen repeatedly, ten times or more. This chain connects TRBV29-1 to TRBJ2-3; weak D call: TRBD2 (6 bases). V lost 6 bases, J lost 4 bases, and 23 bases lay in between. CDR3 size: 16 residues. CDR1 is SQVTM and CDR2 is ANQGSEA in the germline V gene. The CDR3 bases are TGCAGCGTCCTACGGGATTTTGGGGGAGGAGCAGATACGCAGTATTTT. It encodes CSVLRDFGGGADTQYF.

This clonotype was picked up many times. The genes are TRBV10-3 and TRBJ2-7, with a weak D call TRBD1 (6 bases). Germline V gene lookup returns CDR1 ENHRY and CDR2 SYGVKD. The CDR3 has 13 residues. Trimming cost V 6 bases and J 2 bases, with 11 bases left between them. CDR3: CAIRETGPYEQYF. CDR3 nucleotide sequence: TGTGCCATCAGGGAGACAGGACCCTACGAGCAGTACTTC.

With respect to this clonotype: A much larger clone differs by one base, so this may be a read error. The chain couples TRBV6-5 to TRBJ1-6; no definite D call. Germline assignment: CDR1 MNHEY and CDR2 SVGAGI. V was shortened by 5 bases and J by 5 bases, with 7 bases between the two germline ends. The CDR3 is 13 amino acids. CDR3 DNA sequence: TGTGCCAGCAGTCACGCTCATAATTCACCCCTCCACTTT. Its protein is CASSHAHNSPLHF.

Here the CDR3 reads CASSLRMASPGACQETQYF. For the CDR3, the DNA is TGTGCCAGCAGCTTAAGAATGGCCTCACCGGGGGCCTGCCAGGAGACCCAGTACTTC. This chain links TRBV7-9 with TRBJ2-7, with D tentatively TRBD1 or TRBD2 (6 bases each). The J call is in doubt because the DNA end fits TRBJ2-5 better. The CDR3 extends over 19 amino acids. Germline-derived CDR1 and CDR2 are SEHNR and FQNEAQ (reference sequence).

The CDR3 sequence: CASRRDYIQETQYF. The CDR3 coding sequence is TGTGCCAGCCGCCGGGACTACATCCAAGAGACCCAGTACTTC. This sequence joins TRBV7-2 and TRBJ2-5; 7 nucleotides align to TRBD2. Germline assignment: CDR1 SGHTA and CDR2 FQGNSA. This CDR3 spans 14 amino acids. After removal of 8 bases from V and 1 base from J, the junction contained 7 bases not matched to a gene.

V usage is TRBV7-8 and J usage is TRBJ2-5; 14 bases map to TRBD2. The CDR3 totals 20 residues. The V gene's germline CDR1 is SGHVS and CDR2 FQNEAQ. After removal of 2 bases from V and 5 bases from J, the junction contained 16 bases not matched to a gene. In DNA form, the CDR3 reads TGTGCCAGCAGCTTACCTCAACCCCCAAGACTAGCGGGAGGGCCGGAGACCCAGTACTTC. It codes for CASSLPQPPRLAGGPETQYF.

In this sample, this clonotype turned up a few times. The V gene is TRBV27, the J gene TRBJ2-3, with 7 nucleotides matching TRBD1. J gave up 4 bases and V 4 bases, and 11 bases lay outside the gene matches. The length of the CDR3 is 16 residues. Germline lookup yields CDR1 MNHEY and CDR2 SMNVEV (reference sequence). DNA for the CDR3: TGTGCCAGCAGTTCCGAAACAGGGGTGGGTTCAGATACGCAGTATTTT. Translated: CASSSETGVGSDTQYF.

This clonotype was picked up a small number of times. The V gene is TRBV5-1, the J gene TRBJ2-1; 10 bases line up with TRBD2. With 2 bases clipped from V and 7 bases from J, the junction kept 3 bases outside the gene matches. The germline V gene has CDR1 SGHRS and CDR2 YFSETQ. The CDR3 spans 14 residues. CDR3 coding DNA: TGCGCCAGCAGCTTTATAGCGGGGGGAAATGAGCAGTTCTTC. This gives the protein CASSFIAGGNEQFF.

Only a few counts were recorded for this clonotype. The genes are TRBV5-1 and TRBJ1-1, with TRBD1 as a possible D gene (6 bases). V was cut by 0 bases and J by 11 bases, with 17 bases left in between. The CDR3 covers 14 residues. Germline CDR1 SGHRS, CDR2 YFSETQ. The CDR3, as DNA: TGCGCCAGCAGCTTGGGGGGGCCGCAGTCTGGGGCTTTCTTT. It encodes CASSLGGPQSGAFF.

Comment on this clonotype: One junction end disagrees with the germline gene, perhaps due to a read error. The CDR3 DNA is TGTGCCAGCAACATGGGTCTGGGGGATTCACCCCCCCACTTT. Its translation is CASNMGLGDSPPHF. The chain employs TRBV12-3 or TRBV12-4 and TRBJ1-6, with TRBD1 as a possible D gene (5 bases). The CDR3 spans 14 residues.

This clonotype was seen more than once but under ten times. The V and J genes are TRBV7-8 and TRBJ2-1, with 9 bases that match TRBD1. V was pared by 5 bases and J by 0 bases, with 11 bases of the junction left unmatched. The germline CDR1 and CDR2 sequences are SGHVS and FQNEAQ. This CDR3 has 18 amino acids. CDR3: CASSPRRGQGISYNEQFF. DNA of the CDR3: TGTGCCAGCAGCCCCAGACGGGGACAGGGAATCTCCTACAATGAGCAGTTCTTC.

CDR3 sequence: CASSRLGWAQYF. CDR3 DNA: TGTGCCAGCAGTCGTTTAGGGTGGGCCCAGTACTTC. The chain links TRBV14 to TRBJ2-5, with no clear D. There are 12 residues in the CDR3. Deletions cut 6 bases from V and 9 bases from J, with 14 bases between. Germline V gene lookup returns CDR1 SGHDN and CDR2 FVKESK.

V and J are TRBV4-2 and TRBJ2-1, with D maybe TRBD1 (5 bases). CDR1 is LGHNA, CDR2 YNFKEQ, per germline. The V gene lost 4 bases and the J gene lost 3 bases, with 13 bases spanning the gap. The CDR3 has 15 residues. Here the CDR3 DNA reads TGTGCCAGCAGCCCAGGACATTTGGACTACAATGAGCAGTTCTTC. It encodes CASSPGHLDYNEQFF.

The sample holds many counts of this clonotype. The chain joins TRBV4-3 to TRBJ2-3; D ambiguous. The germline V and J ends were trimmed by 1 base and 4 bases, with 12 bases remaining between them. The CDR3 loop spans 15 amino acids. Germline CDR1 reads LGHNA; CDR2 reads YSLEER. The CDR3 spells CASSQGVRFADTQYF. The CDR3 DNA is TGCGCCAGCAGCCAAGGGGTGAGGTTCGCAGATACGCAGTATTTT.

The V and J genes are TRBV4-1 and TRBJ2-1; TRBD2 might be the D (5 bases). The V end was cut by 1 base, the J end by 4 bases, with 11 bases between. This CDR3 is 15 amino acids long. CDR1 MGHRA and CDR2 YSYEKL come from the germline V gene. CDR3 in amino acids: CASSQGGTRYNEQFF. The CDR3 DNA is TGCGCCAGCAGCCAAGGCGGTACTAGGTACAATGAGCAGTTCTTC.

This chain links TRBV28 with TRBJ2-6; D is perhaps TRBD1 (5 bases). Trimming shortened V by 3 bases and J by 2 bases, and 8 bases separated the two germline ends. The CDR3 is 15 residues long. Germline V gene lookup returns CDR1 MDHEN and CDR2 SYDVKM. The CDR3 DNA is TGTGCCAGCAGTTTGCGCAGGGCTGGGGCCAACGTCCTGACTTTC. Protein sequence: CASSLRRAGANVLTF.

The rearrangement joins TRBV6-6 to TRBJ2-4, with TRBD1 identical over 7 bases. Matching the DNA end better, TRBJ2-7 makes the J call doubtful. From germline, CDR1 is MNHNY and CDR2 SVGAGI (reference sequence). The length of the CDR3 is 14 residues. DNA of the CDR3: TGTGCCAGCAGTTCCGTCTCGACAGGGAACGAGCAGTACTTC. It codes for CASSSVSTGNEQYF.

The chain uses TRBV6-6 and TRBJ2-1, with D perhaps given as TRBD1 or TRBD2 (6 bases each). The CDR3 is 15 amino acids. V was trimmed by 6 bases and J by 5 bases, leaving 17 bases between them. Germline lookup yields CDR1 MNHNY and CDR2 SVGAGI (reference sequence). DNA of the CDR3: TGTGCCAGCAGCGGAGGGACACGCAGTCACAATGAGCAGTTCTTC. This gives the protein CASSGGTRSHNEQFF.

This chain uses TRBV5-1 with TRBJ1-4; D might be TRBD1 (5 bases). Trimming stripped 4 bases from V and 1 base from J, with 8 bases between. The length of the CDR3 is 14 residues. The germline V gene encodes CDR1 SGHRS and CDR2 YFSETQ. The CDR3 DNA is TGCGCCAGCAGCCCCCAGGGAACTAATGAAAAACTGTTTTTT. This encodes CASSPQGTNEKLFF.

The CDR3 bases are TGTGCCAGCAGTCCCTTGGGAGGAGCCCAGCCCCAGCATTTT. This gives the protein CASSPLGGAQPQHF. This sequence joins TRBV25-1 and TRBJ1-5; D remains ambiguous. The V gene lost 5 bases and the J gene lost 7 bases, with 15 bases spanning the gap. CDR1 and CDR2 from the germline V gene are MGHDK and SYGVNS. This CDR3 has 14 amino acids. The full variable domain, rest sourced from reference TRBV25-1 and TRBJ1-5, is EADIYQTPRYLVIGTGKKITLECSQTMGHDKMYWYQQDPGMELHLIHYSYGVNSTEKGDLSSESTVSRIRTEHFPLTLESARPSHTSQYLCASSPLGGAQPQHFGDGTRLSIL.

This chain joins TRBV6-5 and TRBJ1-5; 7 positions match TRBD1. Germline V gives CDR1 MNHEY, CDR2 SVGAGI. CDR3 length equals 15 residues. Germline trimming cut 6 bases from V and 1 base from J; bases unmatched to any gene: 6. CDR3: CASSPTGPSNQPQHF. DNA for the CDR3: TGTGCCAGCAGCCCGACAGGGCCGAGCAATCAGCCCCAGCATTTT.